The 23 T cell receptor beta chains reported below all come from one sample, sequenced in a study of T-cell memory formation after mild COVID-19. TCRdb redid the calling of the 5' RACE reads with MiXCR, one entry per CDR3 protein. The table lists 250,000 to 350,000 distinct CDR3 sequences, about a sixth of them singletons. The sequencing input was PBMCs or a T cell subset sorted from them (not recorded which). The receptors shown here come from a man between 18 and 35 years old who had mild COVID-19 (a few samples of this study predate the infection). Cell type and time point are not known.

V usage is TRBV7-2 and J usage is TRBJ1-1; D unresolved. V was clipped by 8 bases and J by 3 bases, with 19 bases between them. From germline, CDR1 is SGHTA and CDR2 FQGNSA. This CDR3 region has 15 residues. The CDR3 region is CASGPRLQEYTEAFF. CDR3 nucleotides: TGTGCCAGCGGCCCCCGACTTCAGGAGTACACTGAAGCTTTCTTT.

The CDR3 spells CASSVRSASETQYF. Written as DNA, the CDR3 is TGTGCCAGCAGCGTACGATCAGCATCGGAGACCCAGTACTTC. V is TRBV9 and J is TRBJ2-5; D gene unclear. This CDR3 contains 14 residues. In germline, CDR1 is SGDLS, CDR2 YYNGEE. V was shortened by 1 base and J by 5 bases, with 12 bases between the two germline ends.

In this sample, this clonotype turned up many times. The chain combines TRBV20-1 with TRBJ1-2; TRBD1 is a possible D gene (6 bases). Trimming removed 0 bases from V and 6 bases from J, with 11 bases in between. There are 13 residues in the CDR3. In germline, CDR1 is DFQATT, CDR2 SNEGSKA (reference sequence). CDR3 nucleotides: TGCAGTGCTAGAGATTACAGGGCGGATGGCTACACCTTC. Protein: CSARDYRADGYTF.

The gene calls are TRBV7-2 and TRBJ2-3; no clear D gene. V gave up 3 bases and J gave up 6 bases, with 7 bases separating them. Germline CDR1 reads SGHTA; CDR2 reads FQGNSA. The CDR3 spans 12 residues. The CDR3 DNA follows: TGTGCCAGCAGCTTCCTAGAGGATACGCAGTATTTT. Translated: CASSFLEDTQYF.

The chain couples TRBV5-1 to TRBJ2-1, with TRBD1 matching 10 bases. This CDR3 is built from 16 residues. V was clipped by 0 bases and J by 3 bases; unmatched bases: 3. The germline CDR1 and CDR2 sequences are SGHRS and YFSETQ. CDR3 residues: CASSLEGTGVYNEQFF. The CDR3 nucleotides read TGCGCCAGCAGCTTGGAGGGGACAGGGGTCTACAATGAGCAGTTCTTC.

The chain combines TRBV7-2 with TRBJ2-3; D call uncertain. The germline gives CDR1 SGHTA, CDR2 FQGNSA. Trimming stripped 0 bases from V and 3 bases from J, with 16 bases between. The CDR3 length is 17 residues. CDR3 protein: CASSLAVGGSATDTQYF. As DNA, the CDR3 is TGTGCCAGCAGCTTAGCCGTGGGTGGAAGTGCGACAGATACGCAGTATTTT.

This chain links TRBV5-6 with TRBJ1-5; D ambiguous. This CDR3 is 13 amino acids long. Trimming took 1 base from V and 4 from J, leaving 6 bases between them. Germline V gene data show CDR1 as SGHDT and CDR2 as YYEEEE. CDR3 in amino acids: CASSLYTNQPQHF. CDR3 nucleotide sequence: TGTGCCAGCAGCTTGTATACTAATCAGCCCCAGCATTTT.

The V and J genes are TRBV7-7 and TRBJ2-2; no definite D call. V dropped 6 bases and J dropped 0 bases, with 8 bases sitting between them. The CDR3 has 14 amino acids. Germline V gene sequence: CDR1 SSHAT, CDR2 FNYEAQ (reference sequence). The CDR3 sequence is CASRPITNTGELFF. The CDR3, as DNA: TGTGCCAGCAGACCCATAACGAACACCGGGGAGCTGTTTTTT.

This clonotype was detected only a few times. The gene calls are TRBV25-1 and TRBJ2-7, with 11 bases that match TRBD2. The V gene end was trimmed by 3 bases and the J gene end by 3 bases; junction bases not matched to a gene: 7. The CDR3 covers 16 residues. CDR1 is MGHDK and CDR2 is SYGVNS in the germline V gene. CDR3 in amino acids: CASSDPLTSGDYEQYF. DNA for the CDR3: TGTGCCAGCAGTGATCCCCTGACTAGCGGGGACTACGAGCAGTACTTC.

A few counts support this clonotype. The CDR3 DNA reads as TGCGCCAGCAGTCAAAGGAGAATCGCAGATGAGCAGTTCTTC. Translation: CASSQRRIADEQFF. The chain has TRBV23-1 and TRBJ2-1; no firm D call. TRBV23-1 is reported as an ORF; its role is uncertain. Trimming removed 2 bases at V and 8 bases at J, with 13 bases between. This CDR3 contains 14 residues.

In its sample, this clonotype was seen a few times. The chain is built from TRBV25-1 and TRBJ1-4; 9 nucleotides align to TRBD1. Germline CDR1 is MGHDK and CDR2 is SYGVNS. The CDR3 has 16 amino acids. The junction had 11 bases not matched to a gene; V was cut back by 6 bases and J by 6 bases. DNA for the CDR3: TGTGCCAGCAGCGACAAAACAGGGGGCGGAGATGAAAAACTGTTTTTT. Residues: CASSDKTGGGDEKLFF.

The chain uses TRBV5-5 and TRBJ1-3; 9 bases align to TRBD1. CDR3 length: 14 amino acids. Trimming took 4 bases from V and 4 from J; bases not matched to a gene: 3. The germline V gene encodes CDR1 SGHKS and CDR2 YYEKEE (reference sequence). CDR3 residues: CASSRTGGGNTIYF. CDR3 DNA: TGTGCCAGCAGCCGAACAGGGGGCGGAAACACCATATATTTT.

This clonotype has more than one count but fewer than ten. This chain links TRBV12-5 with TRBJ2-2; D may match TRBD1 or TRBD2 (5 bases each). Between the trimmed V and J ends, which lost 10 bases and 5 bases, there was a span of 17 bases. The length of the CDR3 is 14 residues. Germline assignment: CDR1 LGHNT and CDR2 FRNRAP. CDR3 protein: CATPSGGVTGELFF. The CDR3 DNA reads as TGTGCTACCCCCAGTGGGGGAGTGACCGGGGAGCTGTTTTTT.

In its sample, this clonotype was seen once. V and J are TRBV6-5 and TRBJ2-7, with D possibly TRBD2 on 6 matching bases. The germline V and J ends were trimmed by 5 bases and 0 bases, with 14 bases remaining between them. The CDR3 covers 15 residues. In germline, CDR1 is MNHEY, CDR2 SVGAGI. The CDR3, as DNA: TGTGCCAGCAGTCTTAGCGGACCGCGCTCCTACGAGCAGTACTTC. It specifies CASSLSGPRSYEQYF.

This clonotype was picked up a small number of times. V gene TRBV7-2 combines with J gene TRBJ2-3; D unresolved. CDR1 is SGHTA and CDR2 is FQGNSA in the germline V gene. CDR3 length: 11 residues. V was clipped by 4 bases and J by 6 bases, with 5 bases between them. CDR3 in DNA: TGTGCCAGCAGCTACGAGGATACGCAGTATTTT. Amino acid sequence: CASSYEDTQYF.

The V call is TRBV5-6, the J call TRBJ2-7; 7 bases are a match to TRBD2. After removal of 2 bases from V and 6 bases from J, the junction contained 8 bases not matched to a gene. The CDR3 has 14 amino acids. The V gene's germline CDR1 is SGHDT and CDR2 YYEEEE. The CDR3 here is CASSLTWGGVEQYF. The CDR3 bases are TGTGCCAGCAGCTTAACCTGGGGAGGGGTCGAGCAGTACTTC.

This chain uses TRBV6-2 or TRBV6-3 with TRBJ1-2; D is unresolved. Per the germline V gene, CDR1 is MNHEY and CDR2 is SVGEGT. This CDR3 has 13 residues. V gave up 3 bases and J gave up 6 bases, with 11 bases separating them. CDR3 in DNA: TGTGCCAGCAGTTATAATCCTTCCCATGGCTACACCTTC. As protein: CASSYNPSHGYTF.

CDR3 DNA: TGTGCCACCAGCAGAGCATTTCTAAGCACAGATACGCAGTATTTT. Its protein product is CATSRAFLSTDTQYF. The gene calls are TRBV15 and TRBJ2-3; D remains unclear. CDR1 is LNHNV, CDR2 YYDKDF, per germline (reference sequence). V lost 1 base, J lost 0 bases, and 8 bases lay in between. This CDR3 has 15 amino acids.

This rearrangement joins TRBV9 to TRBJ2-1, with a weak D call TRBD2 (7 bases). The CDR3 length is 16 residues. Germline V lookup: CDR1 SGDLS, CDR2 YYNGEE. Between the trimmed V and J ends, which lost 0 bases and 2 bases, there was a span of 12 bases. The CDR3 sequence is CASSVGPGGPYNEQFF. Written as DNA, the CDR3 is TGTGCCAGCAGCGTAGGCCCCGGGGGGCCCTACAATGAGCAGTTCTTC.

This CDR3 reads CASSFVTGKLNYGYTF. Here the CDR3 DNA reads TGTGCCAGCAGCTTCGTGACAGGGAAGCTTAACTATGGCTACACCTTC. The V call is TRBV9, the J call TRBJ1-2; TRBD1 matches at 7 bases. The CDR3 has 16 residues. The V gene's germline CDR1 is SGDLS and CDR2 YYNGEE. V lost 4 bases, J lost 1 base, and 10 bases stayed unmatched.

This clonotype turned up a few times. J is TRBJ2-7 and V is TRBV7-2, with unresolved D. Germline V gives CDR1 SGHTA, CDR2 FQGNSA. The CDR3 extends over 14 amino acids. The V end lost 3 bases, the J end lost 0 bases, and 9 bases lay between the germline ends. This chain's CDR3 is CASSFGGSSYEQYV. In nucleotides, the CDR3 is TGTGCCAGCAGCTTCGGCGGAAGCTCCTACGAGCAGTACGTC.

This clonotype has ten or more counts. The chain joins TRBV27 to TRBJ2-1; 7 bases align to TRBD1. Trimming took 5 bases from V and 4 from J; bases not matched to a gene: 5. Per germline, CDR1 MNHEY and CDR2 SMNVEV (reference sequence). The CDR3 has 14 residues. The CDR3 loop reads CASSPMGQYNEQFF. The CDR3 bases are TGTGCCAGCAGTCCCATGGGACAGTACAATGAGCAGTTCTTC.

This clonotype was recorded at least ten times. V is TRBV12-3 or TRBV12-4 and J is TRBJ1-2; TRBD1 matches 7 bases. Losses at the gene ends were 5 bases for V and 4 bases for J; bases not matched to a gene: 4. The CDR3 totals 13 residues. Here the CDR3 reads CASSRGQPYGYTF. The CDR3, as DNA: TGTGCCAGCAGTAGGGGACAGCCCTATGGCTACACCTTC.